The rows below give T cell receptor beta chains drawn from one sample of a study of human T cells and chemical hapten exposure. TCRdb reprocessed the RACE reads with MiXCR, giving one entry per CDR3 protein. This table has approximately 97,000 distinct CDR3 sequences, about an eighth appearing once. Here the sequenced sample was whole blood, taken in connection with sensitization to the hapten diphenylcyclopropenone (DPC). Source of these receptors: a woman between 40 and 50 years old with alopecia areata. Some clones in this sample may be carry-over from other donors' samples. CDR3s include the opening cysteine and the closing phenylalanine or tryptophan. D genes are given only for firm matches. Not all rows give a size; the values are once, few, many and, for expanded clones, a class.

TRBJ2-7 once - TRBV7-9 TGTGCCAGCAGCTTACCAGGGATCGAGCAGTACTTC CASSLPGIEQYF
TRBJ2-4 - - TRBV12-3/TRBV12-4 TGTGCCAGCAGTTTTAACTATAAAAACATTCAGTACTTC CASSFNYKNIQYF
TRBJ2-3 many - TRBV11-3 TGTGCCAGCAGCTACCACGGAGATACGCAGTATTTT CASSYHGDTQYF
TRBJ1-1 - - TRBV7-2 TGTGCCAGCAGCCCCGACCGGATATCGAACACTGAAGCTTTCTTT CASSPDRISNTEAFF
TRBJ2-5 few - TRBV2 TGTGCCAGCAGTACACTGAAGAGTTCGACCCAGTACTTC CASSTLKSSTQYF
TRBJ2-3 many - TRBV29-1 TGCAGCGAAGAGCCCCAGGGCGATACGCAGTATTTT CSEEPQGDTQYF
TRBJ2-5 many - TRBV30 TGTGCCTGGAGTCAACCCCGGTCCACCCAGTACTTC CAWSQPRSTQYF
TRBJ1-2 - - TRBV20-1 TGCAGTGCTCCAGAACGACGGGGCGGGGGAATCTACACCTTC CSAPERRGGGIYTF
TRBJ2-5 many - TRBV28 TGTGCCAGCAGTTTATTTCGGGAGACCCAGTACTTC CASSLFRETQYF
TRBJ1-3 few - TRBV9 TGTGCCAGCAGCGTAGCAGCTCCCAGCTCTGGAAACACCATATATTTT CASSVAAPSSGNTIYF
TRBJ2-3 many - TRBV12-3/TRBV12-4 TGTGCCAGCAGACCCTCCCGGGAAGATACGCAGTATTTT CASRPSREDTQYF
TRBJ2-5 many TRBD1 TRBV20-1 TGCAGTGCTGAAGACAGGGACCGATGGACCCAGTACTTC CSAEDRDRWTQYF
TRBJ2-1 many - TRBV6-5 TGTGCCAGCAGTCGAGCGCGGTCTGCGGGCAGATCCTACAATGAGCAGTTCTTC CASSRARSAGRSYNEQFF
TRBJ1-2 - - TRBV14 TGTGCCAGCAGTCAAGAGGATGGACAGAACTATGGCTACACCTTC CASSQEDGQNYGYTF
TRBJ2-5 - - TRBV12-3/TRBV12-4 TGTGCCAGCAGTTTATTCGACCAAGAGACCCAGTACTTC CASSLFDQETQYF
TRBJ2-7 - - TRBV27 TGTGCCAGCGGCGCGGGCCTTAACACCTACGAGCAGTACTTC CASGAGLNTYEQYF
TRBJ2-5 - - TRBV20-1 TGCAGTGCTAGTGTTCGAGAGCTAGCGCAGACCCAGTACTTC CSASVRELAQTQYF